This paragraph covers one T cell receptor beta chain sequence. What it recognizes is unknown. At one end the junction does not follow the germline gene, possibly because of a read error. The second PCR ran roughly 7 to 12 cycles with a sample-barcoded 5' primer and J-beta primers. Every cDNA molecule carried a tag from a template-switch adaptor bearing 12 random nucleotides. TCRdb passed the 5' RACE reads through MiXCR, listing each CDR3 protein once. The sample holds 1.5 million to 2 million distinct CDR3 sequences; around 40% are singletons and the top ten take roughly 24%. This CDR3 spans 13 amino acids. CDR1 and CDR2 from the germline V gene are SGHTA and FQGNSA. This sample is part of a study of blood T cells in healthy people across ages. Study-wide findings and caveats: When one million T cells were used, diversity estimates were thought to be underestimates.

The origin of this receptor is a human donor in good health. Sequenced input: blood. The chain combines TRBV7-2 with TRBJ1-2; TRBD1 might be the D (6 bases). The CDR3 DNA sequence: TGTGCCAACAGCCCGAGGGGGGTGGACGGCTACACCTTC. It is translated as CANSPRGVDGYTF.